This is a list of T cell receptor beta chains from one sample in a study of blood T cell repertoires in COVID-19. TCRdb keeps only in-frame clones here, not all; method: immunoSEQ multiplex PCR. The table includes fewer than 300,000 clones, roughly 85% detected once. The sequencing input was peripheral blood. These receptor sequences come from a human donor in a cohort sampled during active COVID-19. Both conserved end residues are part of each CDR3. The order of the fields is J gene, clone size, V gene, D gene, CDR3 DNA, CDR3 protein. D genes are given only for firm matches. The size of a clone is reported for some rows only, either as once, few or many, or as a class for expanded clones.

J: TRBJ1-5
size: -
V: TRBV7-2
D: -
DNA: TGTGCCAGCAGCTTAGCCTCTGGCAATCAGCCCCAGCATTTT
CDR3: CASSLASGNQPQHF

J: TRBJ2-7
size: once
V: TRBV19
D: TRBD1
DNA: TGTGCCACTACGAGGAGACCGGGACAGGGTTACGAGCAGTACTTC
CDR3: CATTRRPGQGYEQYF

J: TRBJ2-7
size: few
V: TRBV28
D: TRBD1
DNA: TGTGCCAGCAGTTCCTTGGGGACAGGGGGCTTATACGAGCAGTACTTC
CDR3: CASSSLGTGGLYEQYF

J: TRBJ2-2
size: -
V: TRBV12-3/TRBV12-4
D: -
DNA: TGTGCCAGCAGTCTCGAGGTCGGGGAGCTGTTTTTT
CDR3: CASSLEVGELFF

J: TRBJ2-6
size: once
V: TRBV3-1/TRBV3-2
D: -
DNA: TGTGCCAGCAGCCGCTGGGGAGGGGGGGAAGCCAACGTCCTGACTTTC
CDR3: CASSRWGGGEANVLTF

J: TRBJ1-2
size: -
V: TRBV5-1
D: TRBD1
DNA: TGCGCCAGCAGCCCGAGGAGGGGGCCGAACTATGGCTACACCTTC
CDR3: CASSPRRGPNYGYTF

J: TRBJ1-2
size: -
V: TRBV5-6
D: TRBD1
DNA: TGTGCCAGCAGCTGGTGGGACAGGGCCAACTATGGCTACACCTTC
CDR3: CASSWWDRANYGYTF

J: TRBJ1-4
size: -
V: TRBV25-1
D: TRBD1
DNA: TGTGCCAGCAGTGAAACAGGGACAGGGGGTAATGAAAAACTGTTTTTT
CDR3: CASSETGTGGNEKLFF

J: TRBJ2-7
size: -
V: TRBV10-3
D: TRBD2
DNA: TGTGCCATCCGGGGACTAGCAGACTGTCTACGGACCCTTACTCCTTCCTACGAGCAGTACTTC
CDR3: CAIRGLADCLRTLTPSYEQYF

J: TRBJ2-3
size: -
V: TRBV6-4
D: -
DNA: TGTGCCAGCAGTGTAGACTATAGCACAGATACGCAGTATTTT
CDR3: CASSVDYSTDTQYF

J: TRBJ1-6
size: -
V: TRBV7-8
D: TRBD1
DNA: TGTGCCAGCTCTAGGGGACAGATTAATTCACCCCTCCACTTT
CDR3: CASSRGQINSPLHF

J: TRBJ2-7
size: -
V: TRBV27
D: -
DNA: TGTGCCAGCAGCCCCTTGGGCACGGACGAGCAGTACTTC
CDR3: CASSPLGTDEQYF

J: TRBJ2-7
size: -
V: TRBV5-6
D: TRBD1
DNA: TGTGCCAGCAGCTTGGAACGTCACAGGGGCTACGAGCAGTACTTC
CDR3: CASSLERHRGYEQYF

J: TRBJ2-7
size: -
V: TRBV11-1
D: TRBD2
DNA: TGTGCCAGCAGCTTGGGAGGGCTGATTACTCCCGAGCAGTACTTC
CDR3: CASSLGGLITPEQYF

J: TRBJ2-7
size: -
V: TRBV7-9
D: -
DNA: TGTGCCAGCAGCTTGGGGCAGAGTTCCTACGAGCAGTACTTC
CDR3: CASSLGQSSYEQYF

J: TRBJ1-2
size: many
V: TRBV9
D: TRBD1
DNA: TGTGCCAGCAGCCCTCTGAAGGGACAGTTTAACTATGGCTACACCTTC
CDR3: CASSPLKGQFNYGYTF

J: TRBJ2-7
size: -
V: TRBV7-8
D: TRBD1
DNA: TGTGCCAGCGGGAGACGACAGGGCGCCTCCTACGAGCAGTACTTC
CDR3: CASGRRQGASYEQYF

J: TRBJ1-2
size: -
V: TRBV19
D: -
DNA: TGTGCCAGTAGTATATTAGCAGAAGGTGGTTCGGGCTACACCTTC
CDR3: CASSILAEGGSGYTF

J: TRBJ1-1
size: -
V: TRBV28
D: TRBD1
DNA: TGTGCCAGCAGTCACTCTCGCGGGACAGTCCGGAACACTGAAGCTTTCTTT
CDR3: CASSHSRGTVRNTEAFF

J: TRBJ2-3
size: -
V: TRBV10-3
D: TRBD2
DNA: TGTGCCATCAGTGTCCAGCGGGAGGACTTCGCAGATACGCAGTATTTT
CDR3: CAISVQREDFADTQYF

J: TRBJ1-5
size: -
V: TRBV6-5
D: -
DNA: TGTGCCAGCAGTCAACAAACAACGAGGCAGCCCCAGCATTTT
CDR3: CASSQQTTRQPQHF

J: TRBJ2-3
size: -
V: TRBV3-1/TRBV3-2
D: -
DNA: TGTGCCAGCAGCCGCTCAGACTTTCGTGACACAGATACGCAGTATTTT
CDR3: CASSRSDFRDTDTQYF

J: TRBJ2-7
size: -
V: TRBV5-4
D: TRBD1
DNA: TGTGCCAGCAGCGCCGGGACAGGGGACGAGCAGTACTTC
CDR3: CASSAGTGDEQYF

J: TRBJ2-7
size: -
V: TRBV18
D: -
DNA: TGTGCCAGCTCACCGGGGGGGCCCTACGAGCAGTACTTC
CDR3: CASSPGGPYEQYF

J: TRBJ1-1
size: -
V: TRBV19
D: -
DNA: TGTGCCAGTAGTACCCAGGGGCTTAACACTGAAGCTTTCTTT
CDR3: CASSTQGLNTEAFF

J: TRBJ2-3
size: -
V: TRBV5-6
D: -
DNA: TGTGCCAGCAGCGTACCCCCACTACCAGATACGCAGTATTTT
CDR3: CASSVPPLPDTQYF

J: TRBJ1-3
size: -
V: TRBV6-6
D: -
DNA: TGTGCCAGCAGTTATTGGCGGAGCTCTGGAAACACCATATATTTT
CDR3: CASSYWRSSGNTIYF

J: TRBJ1-4
size: -
V: TRBV24-1
D: -
DNA: TGTGCCACCAGAAAGCCGCGACAGACGCAAAATGAAAAACTGTTTTTT
CDR3: CATRKPRQTQNEKLFF

J: TRBJ2-5
size: -
V: TRBV18
D: TRBD1
DNA: TGTGCCAGCTCCCAACAGGGGCGAGAGACCCAGTACTTC
CDR3: CASSQQGRETQYF

J: TRBJ1-4
size: once
V: TRBV6-6
D: TRBD1
DNA: TGTGCCAGCAGTTACTCGACTGGACAGGGGTCTTTT
CDR3: CASSYSTGQGSF

J: TRBJ1-2
size: -
V: TRBV7-8
D: -
DNA: TGTGCCAGCGGGGTCCGAGGAGGTGGCTACACCTTC
CDR3: CASGVRGGGYTF

J: TRBJ2-3
size: -
V: TRBV6-5
D: TRBD2
DNA: TGTGCCAGCAGTTACCCGGGACTAGGAATAGATACGCAGTATTTT
CDR3: CASSYPGLGIDTQYF

J: TRBJ2-3
size: -
V: TRBV28
D: TRBD2
DNA: TGTGCCAGCAGTTTCGGGGGGGGGAGAGATACGCAGTATTTT
CDR3: CASSFGGGRDTQYF

J: TRBJ1-6
size: -
V: TRBV13
D: TRBD1
DNA: TGTGCCAGCAGCCAAGGGACAGGTCTTTATAATTCACCCCTCCACTTT
CDR3: CASSQGTGLYNSPLHF

J: TRBJ2-1
size: -
V: TRBV28
D: -
DNA: TGTGCCAGCAGTTTATACAGGGCCCCCGGTGAGCAGTTCTTC
CDR3: CASSLYRAPGEQFF

J: TRBJ1-6
size: -
V: TRBV28
D: -
DNA: TGTGCCAGCAGTTACATCGACAGGAATTCACCCCTCCACTTT
CDR3: CASSYIDRNSPLHF

J: TRBJ2-7
size: -
V: TRBV5-4
D: TRBD1
DNA: TGTGCCAGCAGCTTGGGGGGACAGCCTTACTACGAGCAGTACTTC
CDR3: CASSLGGQPYYEQYF

J: TRBJ2-7
size: -
V: TRBV6-5
D: TRBD2
DNA: TGTGCCAGCACCCCCCCGGGACTAGGCCACGAGCAGTACTTC
CDR3: CASTPPGLGHEQYF

J: TRBJ2-7
size: -
V: TRBV28
D: TRBD1
DNA: TGTGCCAGCAGAAAAACCGGGACAGCCTACGAGCAGTACTTC
CDR3: CASRKTGTAYEQYF

J: TRBJ2-3
size: -
V: TRBV5-4
D: TRBD2
DNA: TGTGCCAGCAGCCGTCGACTAGCGGGAGGGCCAGATACGCAGTATTTT
CDR3: CASSRRLAGGPDTQYF

J: TRBJ1-1
size: -
V: TRBV11-3
D: -
DNA: TGTGCCAGCAGCTTAGATCAAGCGCAGAACACTGAAGCTTTCTTT
CDR3: CASSLDQAQNTEAFF

J: TRBJ2-1
size: once
V: TRBV7-8
D: -
DNA: TGTGCCAGCAGCGGGCGTCTATGGCTAAACTCCTACAATGAGCAGTTCTTC
CDR3: CASSGRLWLNSYNEQFF